The rows below give T cell receptor beta chains drawn from one sample of a study of CD8 T cells in ankylosing spondylitis. TCRdb called the 5' RACE reads again in MiXCR, with one record for every CDR3 protein. The sample contains roughly 200,000 distinct CDR3 sequences, about 13% of which appear only once. The sample taken for sequencing was blood, either unsorted or a sorted T cell fraction (not recorded which). These TCRs come from a male donor with ankylosing spondylitis or in good health (not recorded which). The CDR3 runs from the conserved cysteine through the conserved F or W. Fields, in order: CDR3 protein, CDR3 DNA, D gene, V gene, J gene, clone size. The D gene is left open where the match is weak. Where a row states a size, it is once, few, many or the class of an expanded clone; other rows omit it.

CDR3aa: CSARGQGQETQYF
CDR3nt: TGCAGTGCTAGGGGACAGGGTCAGGAGACCCAGTACTTC
d_gene: TRBD1
v_gene: TRBV20-1
j_gene: TRBJ2-5
abundance: NA

CDR3aa: CASSLAGVVEQYF
CDR3nt: TGCGCCAGCAGCTTGGCCGGGGTGGTCGAGCAGTACTTC
d_gene: NA
v_gene: TRBV5-1
j_gene: TRBJ2-7
abundance: few

CDR3aa: CASRGLAGLINNEQFF
CDR3nt: TGTGCCAGCAGGGGACTAGCGGGTCTGATTAACAATGAGCAGTTCTTC
d_gene: TRBD2
v_gene: TRBV6-1
j_gene: TRBJ2-1
abundance: few

CDR3aa: CASTSGGYSYNEQFF
CDR3nt: TGTGCCAGCACTAGCGGGGGCTACTCCTACAATGAGCAGTTCTTC
d_gene: TRBD2
v_gene: TRBV27
j_gene: TRBJ2-1
abundance: few

CDR3aa: CASGPSGGKNEQFF
CDR3nt: TGTGCTAGTGGCCCCAGCGGGGGGAAGAATGAGCAGTTCTTC
d_gene: TRBD2
v_gene: TRBV12-5
j_gene: TRBJ2-1
abundance: NA

CDR3aa: CASSLWGQGSTDTQYF
CDR3nt: TGTGCCAGCAGTTTATGGGGACAGGGGAGCACAGATACGCAGTATTTT
d_gene: TRBD1
v_gene: TRBV27
j_gene: TRBJ2-3
abundance: many

CDR3aa: CASSLLAGLTTDTQYF
CDR3nt: TGTGCCAGCAGTTTGTTAGCGGGACTCACCACAGATACGCAGTATTTT
d_gene: TRBD2
v_gene: TRBV12-3/TRBV12-4
j_gene: TRBJ2-3
abundance: NA

CDR3aa: CASSHPPGGLTEAFF
CDR3nt: TGCGCCAGCAGCCATCCCCCGGGGGGCCTCACTGAAGCTTTCTTT
d_gene: NA
v_gene: TRBV4-1
j_gene: TRBJ1-1
abundance: few

CDR3aa: CSARDFGLAGTGEQFF
CDR3nt: TGCAGTGCTAGAGATTTCGGACTAGCGGGAACCGGGGAGCAGTTCTTC
d_gene: TRBD2
v_gene: TRBV20-1
j_gene: TRBJ2-1
abundance: many

CDR3aa: CASSLNRDTDTQYF
CDR3nt: TGTGCCAGCAGTTTGAACAGGGACACAGATACGCAGTATTTT
d_gene: NA
v_gene: TRBV12-3/TRBV12-4
j_gene: TRBJ2-3
abundance: many

CDR3aa: CASSLDLGQGNGYTF
CDR3nt: TGCGCCAGCAGCTTGGATCTCGGGCAGGGGAATGGCTACACCTTC
d_gene: NA
v_gene: TRBV5-1
j_gene: TRBJ1-2
abundance: NA

CDR3aa: CAFRWGANEQFF
CDR3nt: TGTGCCTTCCGGTGGGGGGCGAATGAGCAGTTCTTC
d_gene: NA
v_gene: TRBV7-9
j_gene: TRBJ2-1
abundance: NA

CDR3aa: CSARDPSSPSSYNEQFF
CDR3nt: TGCAGTGCTAGAGACCCCTCTAGCCCCAGCTCCTACAATGAGCAGTTCTTC
d_gene: NA
v_gene: TRBV20-1
j_gene: TRBJ2-1
abundance: NA

CDR3aa: CASSPQQGASGEQYF
CDR3nt: TGTGCCAGCAGTCCCCAGCAGGGGGCCTCTGGCGAGCAGTACTTC
d_gene: TRBD1
v_gene: TRBV6-1
j_gene: TRBJ2-7
abundance: few

CDR3aa: CATSRLPQGTLSYNEQFF
CDR3nt: TGTGCCACCAGCAGACTTCCTCAGGGGACCCTCTCCTACAATGAGCAGTTCTTC
d_gene: NA
v_gene: TRBV15
j_gene: TRBJ2-1
abundance: NA

CDR3aa: CASSPADQQETQYF
CDR3nt: TGTGCCAGCTCACCTGCGGACCAGCAAGAGACCCAGTACTTC
d_gene: NA
v_gene: TRBV18
j_gene: TRBJ2-5
abundance: few

CDR3aa: CSVLLRSYNEQFF
CDR3nt: TGCAGCGTATTGCTCAGGTCGTACAATGAGCAGTTCTTC
d_gene: NA
v_gene: TRBV29-1
j_gene: TRBJ2-1
abundance: many

CDR3aa: CSVPGQGDTEAFF
CDR3nt: TGCAGCGTTCCGGGACAGGGGGACACTGAAGCTTTCTTT
d_gene: TRBD1
v_gene: TRBV29-1
j_gene: TRBJ1-1
abundance: NA

CDR3aa: CASSQLDRGDEQFF
CDR3nt: TGTGCCAGCAGTCAATTGGACAGGGGCGATGAGCAGTTCTTC
d_gene: TRBD1
v_gene: TRBV6-1
j_gene: TRBJ2-1
abundance: NA

CDR3aa: CSARAGADYNEQFF
CDR3nt: TGCAGTGCTAGAGCGGGAGCGGATTACAATGAGCAGTTCTTC
d_gene: NA
v_gene: TRBV20-1
j_gene: TRBJ2-1
abundance: many

CDR3aa: CASSVDQREGNEQFF
CDR3nt: TGTGCCAGCAGCGTAGACCAGCGGGAGGGTAATGAGCAGTTCTTC
d_gene: TRBD2
v_gene: TRBV9
j_gene: TRBJ2-1
abundance: few